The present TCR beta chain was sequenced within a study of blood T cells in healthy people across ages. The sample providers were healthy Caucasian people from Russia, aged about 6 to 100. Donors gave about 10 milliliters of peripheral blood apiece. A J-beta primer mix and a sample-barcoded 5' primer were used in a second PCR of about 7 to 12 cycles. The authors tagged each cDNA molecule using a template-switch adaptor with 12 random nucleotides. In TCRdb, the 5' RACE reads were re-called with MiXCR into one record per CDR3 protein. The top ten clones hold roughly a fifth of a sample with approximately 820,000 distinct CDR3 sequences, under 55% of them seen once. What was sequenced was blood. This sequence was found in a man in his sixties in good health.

This CDR3 reads CASSLGDRKNTEAFF. In nucleotides, the CDR3 is TGTGCCAGCAGCTTAGGGGACAGAAAGAACACTGAAGCTTTCTTT. The chain carries TRBV7-2 and TRBJ1-1; 7 bases are a match to TRBD1. Germline values: CDR1 SGHTA, CDR2 FQGNSA. The CDR3 length is 15 residues. V was clipped by 1 base and J by 1 base; unmatched bases: 3.